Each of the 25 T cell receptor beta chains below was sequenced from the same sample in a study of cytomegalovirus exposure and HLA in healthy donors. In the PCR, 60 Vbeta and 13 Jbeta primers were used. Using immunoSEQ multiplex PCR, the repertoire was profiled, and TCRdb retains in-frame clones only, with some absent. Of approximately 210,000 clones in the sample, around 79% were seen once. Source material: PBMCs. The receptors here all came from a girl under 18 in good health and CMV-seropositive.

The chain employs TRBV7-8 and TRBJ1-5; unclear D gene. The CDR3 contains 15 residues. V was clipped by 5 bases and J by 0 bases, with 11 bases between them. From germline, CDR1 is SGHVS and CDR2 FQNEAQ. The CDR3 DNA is TGTGCCAGCAGCCCCCTAGGCTATAGCAATCAGCCCCAGCATTTT. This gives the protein CASSPLGYSNQPQHF.

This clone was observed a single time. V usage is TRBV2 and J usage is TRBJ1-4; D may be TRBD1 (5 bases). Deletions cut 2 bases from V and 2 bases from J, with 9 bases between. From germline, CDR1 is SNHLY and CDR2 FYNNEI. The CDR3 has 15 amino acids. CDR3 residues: CASSERGTTNEKLFF. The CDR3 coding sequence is TGTGCCAGCAGTGAACGGGGGACGACTAATGAAAAACTGTTTTTT.

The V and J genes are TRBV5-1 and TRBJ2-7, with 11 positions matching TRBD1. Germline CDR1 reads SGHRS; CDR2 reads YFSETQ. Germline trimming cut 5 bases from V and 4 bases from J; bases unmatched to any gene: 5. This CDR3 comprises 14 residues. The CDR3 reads CASRPGQGGYEQYF. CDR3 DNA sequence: TGCGCCAGCAGACCGGGACAGGGGGGGTACGAGCAGTACTTC.

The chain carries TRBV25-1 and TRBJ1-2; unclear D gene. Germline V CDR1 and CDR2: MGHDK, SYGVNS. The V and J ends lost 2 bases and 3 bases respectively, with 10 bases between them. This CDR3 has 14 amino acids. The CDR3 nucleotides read TGTGCCAGCAGTGAAATAGGAGAATACTATGGCTACACCTTC. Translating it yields CASSEIGEYYGYTF.

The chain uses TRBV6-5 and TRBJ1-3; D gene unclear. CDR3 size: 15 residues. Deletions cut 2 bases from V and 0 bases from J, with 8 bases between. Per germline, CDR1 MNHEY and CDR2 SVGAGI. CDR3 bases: TGTGCCAGCAGTTACGGGCAGAGCTCTGGAAACACCATATATTTT. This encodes CASSYGQSSGNTIYF.

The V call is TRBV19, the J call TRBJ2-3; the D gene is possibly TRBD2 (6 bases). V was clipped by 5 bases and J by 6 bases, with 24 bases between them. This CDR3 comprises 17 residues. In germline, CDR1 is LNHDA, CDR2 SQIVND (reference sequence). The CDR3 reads CASSVGQRPLRGDTQYF. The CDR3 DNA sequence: TGTGCCAGTAGTGTAGGCCAGCGGCCCCTGCGGGGTGATACGCAGTATTTT. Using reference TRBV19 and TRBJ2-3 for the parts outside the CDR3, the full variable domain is DGGITQSPKYLFRKEGQNVTLSCEQNLNHDAMYWYRQDPGQGLRLIYYSQIVNDFQKGDIAEGYSVSREKKESFPLTVTSAQKNPTAFYLCASSVGQRPLRGDTQYFGPGTRLTVL.

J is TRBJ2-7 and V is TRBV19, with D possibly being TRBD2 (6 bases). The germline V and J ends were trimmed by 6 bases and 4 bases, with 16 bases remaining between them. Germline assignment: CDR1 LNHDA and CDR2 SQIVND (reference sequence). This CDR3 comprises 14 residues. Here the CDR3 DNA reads TGTGCCAGTAGGCCCGGGGGAATAGGATACGAGCAGTACTTC. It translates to CASRPGGIGYEQYF.

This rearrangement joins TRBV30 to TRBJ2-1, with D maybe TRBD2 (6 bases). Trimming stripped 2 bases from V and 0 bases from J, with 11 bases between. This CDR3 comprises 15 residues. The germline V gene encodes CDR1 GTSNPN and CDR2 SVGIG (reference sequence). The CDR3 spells CAWSLRGSSYNEQFF. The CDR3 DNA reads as TGTGCCTGGAGTTTGCGGGGTAGCTCCTACAATGAGCAGTTCTTC.

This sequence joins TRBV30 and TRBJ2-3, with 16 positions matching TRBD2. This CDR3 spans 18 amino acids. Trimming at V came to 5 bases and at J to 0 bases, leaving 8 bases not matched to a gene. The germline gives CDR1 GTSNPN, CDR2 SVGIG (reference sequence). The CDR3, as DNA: TGTGCCTGGGATGGGACTAGCGGGGGGGTTGGGAGCACAGATACGCAGTATTTT. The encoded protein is CAWDGTSGGVGSTDTQYF.

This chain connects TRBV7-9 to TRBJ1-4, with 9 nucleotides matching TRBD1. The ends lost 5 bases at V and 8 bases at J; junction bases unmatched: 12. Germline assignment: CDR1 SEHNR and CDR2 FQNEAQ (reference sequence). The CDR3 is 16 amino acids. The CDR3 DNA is TGTGCCAGCAGCCCCCTGGGGACAGGGTCTGGGGAAAAACTGTTTTTT. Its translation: CASSPLGTGSGEKLFF. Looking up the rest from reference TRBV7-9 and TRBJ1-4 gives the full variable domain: DTGVSQNPRHKITKRGQNVTFRCDPISEHNRLYWYRQTLGQGPEFLTYFQNEAQLEKSRLLSDRFSAERPKGSFSTLEIQRTEQGDSAMYLCASSPLGTGSGEKLFFGSGTQLSVL.

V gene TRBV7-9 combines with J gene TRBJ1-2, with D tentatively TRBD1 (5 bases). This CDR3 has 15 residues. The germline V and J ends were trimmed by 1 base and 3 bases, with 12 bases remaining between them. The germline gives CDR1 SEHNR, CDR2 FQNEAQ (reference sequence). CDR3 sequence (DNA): TGTGCCAGCAGCTTAGGGGCAGGGTTGGACTATGGCTACACCTTC. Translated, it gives CASSLGAGLDYGYTF.

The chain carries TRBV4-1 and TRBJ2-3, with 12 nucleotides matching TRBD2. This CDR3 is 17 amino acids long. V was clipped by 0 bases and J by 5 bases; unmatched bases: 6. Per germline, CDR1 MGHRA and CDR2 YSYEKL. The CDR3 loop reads CASSQESSGGALDTQYF. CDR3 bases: TGCGCCAGCAGCCAAGAGTCTAGCGGGGGGGCCTTAGATACGCAGTATTTT.

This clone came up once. The chain's CDR3 is CASSLVLSGGGTHEQYF. In nucleotides, the CDR3 is TGTGCCAGCAGCTTAGTCCTTAGCGGGGGGGGCACCCACGAGCAGTACTTC. This sequence joins TRBV11-3 and TRBJ2-7; 11 bases are a match to TRBD2. The J segment lost 5 bases and the V segment lost 1 base, leaving 10 bases of the junction unmatched. The CDR3 sequence is 17 residues long. The germline CDR1 and CDR2 sequences are SGHNT and YENEEA.

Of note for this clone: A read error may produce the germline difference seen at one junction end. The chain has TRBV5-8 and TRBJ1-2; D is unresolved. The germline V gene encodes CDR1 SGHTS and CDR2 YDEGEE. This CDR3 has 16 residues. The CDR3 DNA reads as TGTGCCAGCAACTTGGCGTATGAGGGCTTTTACTATGGCTACACCTTC. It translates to CASNLAYEGFYYGYTF.

CDR3 sequence (DNA): TGTGCCAGCAGTTCCCGGACAGGGGCGAGCAATCAGCCCCAGCATTTT. As protein: CASSSRTGASNQPQHF. J is TRBJ1-5 and V is TRBV6-5; the match to TRBD1 covers 9 bases. Germline values: CDR1 MNHEY, CDR2 SVGAGI. The CDR3 loop spans 16 amino acids. Germline trimming cut 4 bases from V and 1 base from J; bases unmatched to any gene: 5.

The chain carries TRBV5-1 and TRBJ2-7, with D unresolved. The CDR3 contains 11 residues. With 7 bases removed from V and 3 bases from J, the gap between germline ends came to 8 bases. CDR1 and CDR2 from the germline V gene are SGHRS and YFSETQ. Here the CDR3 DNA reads TGCGCCAGCGGCCCCCACTACGAGCAGTACTTC. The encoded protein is CASGPHYEQYF.

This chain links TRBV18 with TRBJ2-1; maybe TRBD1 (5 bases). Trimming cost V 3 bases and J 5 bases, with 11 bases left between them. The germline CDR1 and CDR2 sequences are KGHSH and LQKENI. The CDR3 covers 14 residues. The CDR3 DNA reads TGTGCCAGCTCACCGGCGGCAGGGCACAATGAGCAGTTCTTC. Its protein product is CASSPAAGHNEQFF. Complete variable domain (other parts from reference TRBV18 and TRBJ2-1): NAGVMQNPRHLVRRRGQEARLRCSPMKGHSHVYWYRQLPEEGLKFMVYLQKENIIDESGMPKERFSAEFPKEGPSILRIQQVVRGDSAAYFCASSPAAGHNEQFFGPGTRLTVL.

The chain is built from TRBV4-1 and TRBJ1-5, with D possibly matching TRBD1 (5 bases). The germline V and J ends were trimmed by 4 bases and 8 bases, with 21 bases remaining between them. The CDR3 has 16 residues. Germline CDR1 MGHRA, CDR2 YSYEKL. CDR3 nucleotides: TGCGCCAGCAGCCCCTCGGGGGAAGGGCGATTTAAGCCCCAGCATTTT. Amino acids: CASSPSGEGRFKPQHF.

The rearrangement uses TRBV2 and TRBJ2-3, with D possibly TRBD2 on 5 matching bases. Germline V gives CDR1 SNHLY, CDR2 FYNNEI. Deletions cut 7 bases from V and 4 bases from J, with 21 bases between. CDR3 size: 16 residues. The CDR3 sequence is CASIGDRDMGPDTQYF. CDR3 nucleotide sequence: TGTGCCAGCATTGGAGACCGGGATATGGGCCCAGATACGCAGTATTTT.

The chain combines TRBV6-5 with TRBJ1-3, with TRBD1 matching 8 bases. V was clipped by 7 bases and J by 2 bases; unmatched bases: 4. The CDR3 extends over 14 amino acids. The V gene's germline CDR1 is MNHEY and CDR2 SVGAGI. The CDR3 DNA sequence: TGTGCCAGCACCTTGGACAGGGCTGGAAACACCATATATTTT. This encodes CASTLDRAGNTIYF.

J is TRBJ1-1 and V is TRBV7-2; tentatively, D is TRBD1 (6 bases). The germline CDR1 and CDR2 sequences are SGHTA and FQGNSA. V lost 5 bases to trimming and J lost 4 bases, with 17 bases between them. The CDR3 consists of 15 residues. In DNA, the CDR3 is TGTGCCAGCAGCGGGTCCACAGGGCCGGGCACTGAAGCTTTCTTT. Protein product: CASSGSTGPGTEAFF. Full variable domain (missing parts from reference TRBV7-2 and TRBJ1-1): GAGVSQSPSNKVTEKGKDVELRCDPISGHTALYWYRQSLGQGLEFLIYFQGNSAPDKSGLPSDRFSAERTGGSVSTLTIQRTQQEDSAVYLCASSGSTGPGTEAFFGQGTRLTVV.

The CDR3 spells CASSYRGPGTDTQYF. CDR3 nucleotides: TGTGCCAGCAGTTACCGCGGTCCGGGCACAGATACGCAGTATTTT. This sequence joins TRBV6-5 and TRBJ2-3; D not resolved. The CDR3 is 15 residues long. V lost 2 bases to trimming and J lost 1 base, with 10 bases between them. Germline lookup yields CDR1 MNHEY and CDR2 SVGAGI.

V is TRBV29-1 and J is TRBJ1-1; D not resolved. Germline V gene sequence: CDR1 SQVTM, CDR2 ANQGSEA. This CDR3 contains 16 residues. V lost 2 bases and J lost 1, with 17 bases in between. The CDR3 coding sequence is TGCAGCGTTGAAACCGCGTTCTCGTCTCCGAACACTGAAGCTTTCTTT. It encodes CSVETAFSSPNTEAFF.

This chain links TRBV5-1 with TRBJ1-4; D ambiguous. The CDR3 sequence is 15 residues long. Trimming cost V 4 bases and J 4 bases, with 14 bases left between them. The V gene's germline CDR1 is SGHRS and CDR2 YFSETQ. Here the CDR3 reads CASSPRSGSNEKLFF. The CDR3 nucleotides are TGCGCCAGCAGCCCCCGGTCGGGGAGTAATGAAAAACTGTTTTTT.

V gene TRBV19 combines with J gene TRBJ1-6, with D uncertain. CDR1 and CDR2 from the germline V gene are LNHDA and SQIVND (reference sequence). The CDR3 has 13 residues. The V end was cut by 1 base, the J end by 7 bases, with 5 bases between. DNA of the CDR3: TGTGCCAGTAGTATAGTCCCGAATTCACCCCTCCACTTT. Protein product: CASSIVPNSPLHF.